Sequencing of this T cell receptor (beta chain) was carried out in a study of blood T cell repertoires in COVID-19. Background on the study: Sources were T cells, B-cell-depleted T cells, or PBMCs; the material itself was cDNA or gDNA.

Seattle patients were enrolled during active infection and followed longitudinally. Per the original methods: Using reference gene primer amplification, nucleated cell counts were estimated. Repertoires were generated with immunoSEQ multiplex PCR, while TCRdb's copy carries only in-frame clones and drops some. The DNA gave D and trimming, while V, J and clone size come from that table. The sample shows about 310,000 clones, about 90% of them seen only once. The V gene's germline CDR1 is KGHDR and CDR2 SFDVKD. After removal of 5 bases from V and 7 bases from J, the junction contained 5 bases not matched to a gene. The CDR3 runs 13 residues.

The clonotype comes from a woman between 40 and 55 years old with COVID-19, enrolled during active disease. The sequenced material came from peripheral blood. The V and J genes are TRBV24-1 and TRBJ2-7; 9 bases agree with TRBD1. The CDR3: CATSVQGAGEQYF. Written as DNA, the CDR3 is TGTGCCACCAGTGTACAGGGGGCTGGAGAGCAGTACTTC.